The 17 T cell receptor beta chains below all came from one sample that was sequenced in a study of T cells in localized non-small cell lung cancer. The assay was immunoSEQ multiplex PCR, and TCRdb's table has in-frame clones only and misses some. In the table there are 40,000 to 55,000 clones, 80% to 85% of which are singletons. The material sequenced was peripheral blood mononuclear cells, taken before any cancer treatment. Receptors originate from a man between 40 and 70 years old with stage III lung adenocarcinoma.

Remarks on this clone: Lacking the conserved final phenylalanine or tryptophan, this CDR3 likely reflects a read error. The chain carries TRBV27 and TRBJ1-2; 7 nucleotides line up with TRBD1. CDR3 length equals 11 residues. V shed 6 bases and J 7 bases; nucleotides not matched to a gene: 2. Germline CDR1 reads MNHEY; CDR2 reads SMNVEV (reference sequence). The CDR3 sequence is CASSPGGGYTL. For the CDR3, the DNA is TGTGCCAGCAGCCCAGGGGGTGGCTACACCCTC.

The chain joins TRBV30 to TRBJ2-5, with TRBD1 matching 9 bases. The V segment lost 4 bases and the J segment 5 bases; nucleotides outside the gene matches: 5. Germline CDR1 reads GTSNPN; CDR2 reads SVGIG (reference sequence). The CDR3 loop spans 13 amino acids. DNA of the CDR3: TGTGCCTGGACCCGACAGGGGGTGGAGACCCAGTACTTC. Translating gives CAWTRQGVETQYF.

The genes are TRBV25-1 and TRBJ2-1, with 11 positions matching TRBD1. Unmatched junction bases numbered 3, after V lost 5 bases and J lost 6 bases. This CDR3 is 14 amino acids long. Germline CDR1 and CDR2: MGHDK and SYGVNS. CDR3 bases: TGTGCCAGCAGTCGGGACAGGGGGATCAATGAGCAGTTCTTC. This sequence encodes CASSRDRGINEQFF. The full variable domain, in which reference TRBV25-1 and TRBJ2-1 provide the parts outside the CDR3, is EADIYQTPRYLVIGTGKKITLECSQTMGHDKMYWYQQDPGMELHLIHYSYGVNSTEKGDLSSESTVSRIRTEHFPLTLESARPSHTSQYLCASSRDRGINEQFFGPGTRLTVL.

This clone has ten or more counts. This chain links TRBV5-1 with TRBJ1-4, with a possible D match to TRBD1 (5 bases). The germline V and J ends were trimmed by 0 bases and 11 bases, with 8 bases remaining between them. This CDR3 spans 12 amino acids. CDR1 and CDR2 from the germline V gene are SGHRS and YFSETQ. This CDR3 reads CASSLEGTKLFF. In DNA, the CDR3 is TGCGCCAGCAGCTTGGAAGGGACGAAACTGTTTTTT.

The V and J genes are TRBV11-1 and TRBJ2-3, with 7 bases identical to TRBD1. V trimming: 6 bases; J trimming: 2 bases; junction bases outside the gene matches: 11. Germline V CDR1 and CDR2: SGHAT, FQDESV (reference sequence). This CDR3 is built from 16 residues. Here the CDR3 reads CASRRDREPFTDTQYF. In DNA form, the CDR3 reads TGTGCCAGCAGGCGCGACAGGGAACCTTTCACAGATACGCAGTATTTT. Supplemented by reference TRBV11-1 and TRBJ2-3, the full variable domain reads EAEVAQSPRYKITEKSQAVAFWCDPISGHATLYWYRQILGQGPELLVQFQDESVVDDSQLPKDRFSAERLKGVDSTLKIQPAELGDSAMYLCASRRDREPFTDTQYFGPGTRLTVL.

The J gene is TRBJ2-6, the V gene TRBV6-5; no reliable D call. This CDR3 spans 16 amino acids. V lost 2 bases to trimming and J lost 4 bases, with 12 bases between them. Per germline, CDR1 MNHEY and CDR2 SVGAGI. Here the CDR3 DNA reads TGTGCCAGCAGTTACGACACAACGCCGGGGGCCAACGTCCTGACTTTC. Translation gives CASSYDTTPGANVLTF.

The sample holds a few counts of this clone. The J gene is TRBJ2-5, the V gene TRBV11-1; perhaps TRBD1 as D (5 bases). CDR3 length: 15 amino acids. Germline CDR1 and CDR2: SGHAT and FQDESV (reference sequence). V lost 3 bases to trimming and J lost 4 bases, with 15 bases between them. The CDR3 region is CASSFGSRGGETQYF. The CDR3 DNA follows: TGTGCCAGCAGCTTTGGTAGTAGGGGTGGAGAGACCCAGTACTTC. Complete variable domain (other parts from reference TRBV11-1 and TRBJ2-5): EAEVAQSPRYKITEKSQAVAFWCDPISGHATLYWYRQILGQGPELLVQFQDESVVDDSQLPKDRFSAERLKGVDSTLKIQPAELGDSAMYLCASSFGSRGGETQYFGPGTRLLVL.

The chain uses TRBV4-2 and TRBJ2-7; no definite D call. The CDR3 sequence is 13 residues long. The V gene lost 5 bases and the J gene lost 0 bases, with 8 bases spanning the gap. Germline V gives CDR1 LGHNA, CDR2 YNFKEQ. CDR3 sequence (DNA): TGTGCCAGCAGCTTGTCCGACTCCTACGAGCAGTACTTC. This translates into CASSLSDSYEQYF.

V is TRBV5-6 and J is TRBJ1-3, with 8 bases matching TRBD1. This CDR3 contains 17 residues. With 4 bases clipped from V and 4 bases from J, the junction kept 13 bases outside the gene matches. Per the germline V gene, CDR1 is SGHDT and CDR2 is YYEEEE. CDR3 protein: CASSPIRDRLTGNTIYF. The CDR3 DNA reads TGTGCCAGCAGCCCCATCCGGGACAGGCTAACCGGAAACACCATATATTTT. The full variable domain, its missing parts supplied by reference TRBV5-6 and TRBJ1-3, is DAGVTQSPTHLIKTRGQQVTLRCSPKSGHDTVSWYQQALGQGPQFIFQYYEEEERQRGNFPDRFSGHQFPNYSSELNVNALLLGDSALYLCASSPIRDRLTGNTIYFGEGSWLTVV.

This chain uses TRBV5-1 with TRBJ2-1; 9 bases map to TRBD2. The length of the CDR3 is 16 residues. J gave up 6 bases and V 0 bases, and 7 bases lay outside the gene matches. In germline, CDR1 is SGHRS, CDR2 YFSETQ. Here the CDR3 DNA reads TGCGCCAGCAGCTTGGATCCGCGGGGGGGAGGCAATGAGCAGTTCTTC. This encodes CASSLDPRGGGNEQFF.

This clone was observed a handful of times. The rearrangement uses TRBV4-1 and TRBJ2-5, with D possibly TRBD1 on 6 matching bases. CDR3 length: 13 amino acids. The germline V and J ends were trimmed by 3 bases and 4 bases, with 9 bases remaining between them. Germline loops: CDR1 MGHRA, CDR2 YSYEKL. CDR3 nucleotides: TGCGCCAGCAGCCATATCAGGGGAGAGACCCAGTACTTC. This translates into CASSHIRGETQYF.

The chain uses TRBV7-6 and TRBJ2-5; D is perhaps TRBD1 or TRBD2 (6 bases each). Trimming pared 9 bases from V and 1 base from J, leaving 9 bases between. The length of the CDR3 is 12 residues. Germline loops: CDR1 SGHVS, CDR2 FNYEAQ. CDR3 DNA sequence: TGTGCCAGTTCGGGGGCCCAAGAGACCCAGTACTTC. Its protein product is CASSGAQETQYF.

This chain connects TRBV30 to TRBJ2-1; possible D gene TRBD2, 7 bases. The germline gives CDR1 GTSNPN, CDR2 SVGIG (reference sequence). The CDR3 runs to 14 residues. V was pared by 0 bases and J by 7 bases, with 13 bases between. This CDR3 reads CAWSVSRGLNEQFF. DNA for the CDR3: TGTGCCTGGAGTGTCTCGCGGGGGCTGAATGAGCAGTTCTTC.

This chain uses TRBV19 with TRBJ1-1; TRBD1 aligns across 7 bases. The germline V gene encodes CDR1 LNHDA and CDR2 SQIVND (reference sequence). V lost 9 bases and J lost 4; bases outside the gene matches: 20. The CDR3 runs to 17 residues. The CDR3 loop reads CASYYFRGIGRGTEAFF. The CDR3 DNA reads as TGTGCCAGCTACTACTTCAGGGGGATCGGTCGAGGCACTGAAGCTTTCTTT.

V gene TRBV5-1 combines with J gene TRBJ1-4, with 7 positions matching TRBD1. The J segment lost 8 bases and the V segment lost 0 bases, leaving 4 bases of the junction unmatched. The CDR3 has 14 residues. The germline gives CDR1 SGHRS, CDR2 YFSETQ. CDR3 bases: TGCGCCAGCAGCTTGGGACAGGGTAACGAAAAACTGTTTTTT. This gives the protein CASSLGQGNEKLFF.

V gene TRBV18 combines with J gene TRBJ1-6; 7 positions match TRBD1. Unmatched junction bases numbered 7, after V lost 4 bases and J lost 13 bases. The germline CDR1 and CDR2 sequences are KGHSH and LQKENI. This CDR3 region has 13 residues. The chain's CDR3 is CASSRDSPNPLHF. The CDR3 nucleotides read TGTGCCAGCTCACGGGACAGCCCAAATCCCCTCCACTTT. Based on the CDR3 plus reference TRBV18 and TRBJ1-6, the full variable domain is NAGVMQNPRHLVRRRGQEARLRCSPMKGHSHVYWYRQLPEEGLKFMVYLQKENIIDESGMPKERFSAEFPKEGPSILRIQQVVRGDSAAYFCASSRDSPNPLHFGNGTRLTVT.

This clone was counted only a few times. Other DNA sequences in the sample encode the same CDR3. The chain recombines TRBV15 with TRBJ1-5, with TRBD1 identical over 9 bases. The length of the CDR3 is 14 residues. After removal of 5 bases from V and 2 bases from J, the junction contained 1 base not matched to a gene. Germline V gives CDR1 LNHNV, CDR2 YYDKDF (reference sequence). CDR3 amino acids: CATSRDRGNQPQHF. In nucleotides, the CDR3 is TGTGCCACCAGCCGGGACAGGGGCAATCAGCCCCAGCATTTT.